This T cell receptor beta chain derives from a study of cytomegalovirus exposure and HLA in healthy donors. Likely unrecorded immune exposures existed in these nominally healthy donors. The PCR made use of 60 Vbeta and 13 Jbeta primers. Here immunoSEQ multiplex PCR was the method, and the copy in TCRdb shows in-frame clones only, minus some. The table has about 120,000 clones, approximately 81% seen once. The origin of this receptor is a woman in her twenties or thirties in good health and CMV-seronegative. Sequencing was carried out using PBMCs.

CDR3 nucleotides: TGTGCCGCAGGAGAACCAGGGGGACTCTACGAGCAGTACTTC. Its translation is CAAGEPGGLYEQYF. The rearrangement joins TRBV25-1 to TRBJ2-7, with D possibly being TRBD1 (7 bases). Germline CDR1 and CDR2: MGHDK and SYGVNS. V lost 11 bases, J lost 3 bases, and 20 bases lay in between. The CDR3 is 14 residues long.